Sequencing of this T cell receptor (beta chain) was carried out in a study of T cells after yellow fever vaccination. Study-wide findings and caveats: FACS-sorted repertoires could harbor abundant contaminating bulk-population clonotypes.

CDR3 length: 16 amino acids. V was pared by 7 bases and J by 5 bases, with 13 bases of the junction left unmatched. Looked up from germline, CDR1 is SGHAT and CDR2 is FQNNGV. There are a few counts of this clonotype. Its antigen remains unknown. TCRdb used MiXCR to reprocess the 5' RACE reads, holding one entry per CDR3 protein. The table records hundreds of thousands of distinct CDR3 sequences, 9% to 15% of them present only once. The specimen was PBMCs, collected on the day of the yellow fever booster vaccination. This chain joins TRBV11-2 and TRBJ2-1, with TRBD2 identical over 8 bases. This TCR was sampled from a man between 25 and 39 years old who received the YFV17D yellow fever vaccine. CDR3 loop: CASIQEVAGSNNEQFF. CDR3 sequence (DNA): TGTGCCAGCATCCAAGAAGTAGCGGGGTCTAACAATGAGCAGTTCTTC.